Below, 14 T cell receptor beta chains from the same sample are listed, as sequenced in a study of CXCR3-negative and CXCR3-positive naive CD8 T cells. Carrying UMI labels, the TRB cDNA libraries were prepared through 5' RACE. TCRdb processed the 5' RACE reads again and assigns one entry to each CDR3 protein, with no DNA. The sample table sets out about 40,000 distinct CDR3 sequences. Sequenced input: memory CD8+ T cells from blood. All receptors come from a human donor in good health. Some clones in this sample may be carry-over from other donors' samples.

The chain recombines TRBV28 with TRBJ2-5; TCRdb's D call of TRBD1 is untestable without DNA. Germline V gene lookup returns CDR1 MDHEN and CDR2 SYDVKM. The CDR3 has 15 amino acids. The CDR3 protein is CASSHNLGTQETQYF.

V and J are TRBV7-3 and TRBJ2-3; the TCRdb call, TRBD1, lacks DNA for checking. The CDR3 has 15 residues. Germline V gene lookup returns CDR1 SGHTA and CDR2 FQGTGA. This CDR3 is CASSSGRGSTDTQYF.

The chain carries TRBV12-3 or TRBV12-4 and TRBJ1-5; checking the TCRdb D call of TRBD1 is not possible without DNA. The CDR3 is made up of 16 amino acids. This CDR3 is CASSFLGARTDQPQHF.

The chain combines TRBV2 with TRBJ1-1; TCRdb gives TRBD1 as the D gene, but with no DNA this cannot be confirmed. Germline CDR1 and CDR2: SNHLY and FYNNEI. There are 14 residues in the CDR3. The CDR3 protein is CASSETVGGTEAFF. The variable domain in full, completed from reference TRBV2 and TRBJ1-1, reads EPEVTQTPSHQVTQMGQEVILRCVPISNHLYFYWYRQILGQKVEFLVSFYNNEISEKSEIFDDQFSVERPDGSNFTLKIRSTKLEDSAMYFCASSETVGGTEAFFGQGTRLTVV.

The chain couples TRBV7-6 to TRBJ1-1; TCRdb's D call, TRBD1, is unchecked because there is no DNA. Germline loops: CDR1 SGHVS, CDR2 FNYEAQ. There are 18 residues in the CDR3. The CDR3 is CASSLGLVTGAGGGEAFF.

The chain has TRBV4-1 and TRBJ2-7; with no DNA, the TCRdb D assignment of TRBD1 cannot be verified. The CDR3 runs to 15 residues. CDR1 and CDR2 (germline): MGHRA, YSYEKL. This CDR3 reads CASSQDSQGAYEQYF.

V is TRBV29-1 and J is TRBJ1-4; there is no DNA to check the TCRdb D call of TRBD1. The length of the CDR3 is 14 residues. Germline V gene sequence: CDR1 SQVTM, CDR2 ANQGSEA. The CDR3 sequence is CSVLVAGVGEKLFF.

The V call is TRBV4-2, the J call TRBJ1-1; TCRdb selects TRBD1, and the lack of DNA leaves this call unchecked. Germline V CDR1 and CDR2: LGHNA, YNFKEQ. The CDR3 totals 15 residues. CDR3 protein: CASSQVGTPSTEALF.

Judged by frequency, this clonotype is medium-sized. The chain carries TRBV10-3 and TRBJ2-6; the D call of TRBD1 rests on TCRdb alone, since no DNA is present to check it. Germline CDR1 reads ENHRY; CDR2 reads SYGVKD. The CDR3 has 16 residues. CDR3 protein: CAISESEGSGANVLTF.

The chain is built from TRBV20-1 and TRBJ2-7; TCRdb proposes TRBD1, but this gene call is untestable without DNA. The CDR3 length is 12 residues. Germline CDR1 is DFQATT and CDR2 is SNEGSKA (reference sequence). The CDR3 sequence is CSASGGMNEQYF.

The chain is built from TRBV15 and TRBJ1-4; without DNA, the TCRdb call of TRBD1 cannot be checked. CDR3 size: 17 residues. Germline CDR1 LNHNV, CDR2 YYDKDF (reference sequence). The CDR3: CATSRDGTGGDVEKLFF.

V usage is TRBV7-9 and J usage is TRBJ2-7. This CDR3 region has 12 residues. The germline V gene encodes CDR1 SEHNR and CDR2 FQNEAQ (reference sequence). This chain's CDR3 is CASSFWMDEQYF.

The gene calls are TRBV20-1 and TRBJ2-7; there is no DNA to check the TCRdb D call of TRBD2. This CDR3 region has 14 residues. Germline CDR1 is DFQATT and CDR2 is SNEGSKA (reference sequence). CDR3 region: CSAADLPRPYEQYF.

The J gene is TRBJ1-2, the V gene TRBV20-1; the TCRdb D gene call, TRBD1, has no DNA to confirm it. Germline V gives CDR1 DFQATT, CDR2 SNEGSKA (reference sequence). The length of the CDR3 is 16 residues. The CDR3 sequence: CSARSRGIGARGGYTF.